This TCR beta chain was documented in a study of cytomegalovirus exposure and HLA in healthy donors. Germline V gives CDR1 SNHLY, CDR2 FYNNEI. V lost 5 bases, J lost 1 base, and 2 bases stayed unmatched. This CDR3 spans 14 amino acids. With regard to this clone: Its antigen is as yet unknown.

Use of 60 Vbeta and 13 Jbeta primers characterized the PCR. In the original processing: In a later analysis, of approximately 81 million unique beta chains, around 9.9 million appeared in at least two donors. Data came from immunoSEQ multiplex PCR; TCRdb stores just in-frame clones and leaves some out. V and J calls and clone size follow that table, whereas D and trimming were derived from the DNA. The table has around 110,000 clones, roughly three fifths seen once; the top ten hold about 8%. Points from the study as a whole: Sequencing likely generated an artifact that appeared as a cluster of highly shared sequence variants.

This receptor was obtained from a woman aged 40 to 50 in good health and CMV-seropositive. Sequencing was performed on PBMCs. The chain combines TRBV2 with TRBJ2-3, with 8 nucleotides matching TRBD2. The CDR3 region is CASSSTSGTDTQYF. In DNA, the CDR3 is TGTGCCAGCAGTTCGACTAGCGGCACAGATACGCAGTATTTT.